These T cell receptor beta chains were read from a single sample in a study of T cell responses to AZD1222 COVID-19 vaccine. Sequenced by immunoSEQ multiplex PCR; TCRdb stores in-frame clones only, minus some. The profile shows under 110,000 clones, 70% to 90% of them singletons. The sample consisted of peripheral blood, taken 28 days after the second AZD1222 dose. All receptors come from an adult who received the AZD1222 COVID-19 vaccine. The CDR3 runs from the conserved cysteine through the conserved F or W. Fields, in order: J gene, V gene, D gene, clone size, CDR3 protein, CDR3 DNA. D genes are given only for firm matches. The size entry is marked missing in some rows and otherwise reads once, few, many or a size class.

TRBJ1-6	TRBV6-2/TRBV6-3	TRBD1	-	CASSAGTGRSPLHF	TGTGCCAGCAGCGCAGGGACAGGGCGTTCACCCCTCCACTTT
TRBJ2-7	TRBV19	-	-	CASSIWTHEEQYF	TGTGCCAGTAGTATTTGGACCCACGAGGAGCAGTACTTC
TRBJ2-2	TRBV29-1	TRBD1	-	CSVADRAPNTGELFF	TGCAGCGTGGCTGACAGGGCCCCGAACACCGGGGAGCTGTTTTTT
TRBJ2-7	TRBV6-2/TRBV6-3	TRBD2	-	CASSYPEAGSYEQYF	TGTGCCAGCAGTTACCCTGAAGCGGGAAGCTACGAGCAGTACTTC
TRBJ2-7	TRBV2	TRBD2	once	CASSGLAGGLEQYF	TGTGCCAGCAGTGGACTAGCGGGAGGGCTCGAGCAGTACTTC
TRBJ2-1	TRBV5-1	-	-	CASSPAPVGQPRTDNNEQFF	TGCGCCAGCAGCCCAGCCCCCGTCGGTCAGCCCCGGACTGATAACAATGAGCAGTTCTTC
TRBJ2-1	TRBV7-3	-	-	CASSLSGSNEQFF	TGTGCCAGCAGCTTATCCGGGAGCAATGAGCAGTTCTTC
TRBJ2-7	TRBV28	-	-	CASSLSGTQGGEQYF	TGTGCCAGCAGTTTATCAGGAACCCAGGGGGGCGAGCAGTACTTC
TRBJ2-7	TRBV9	-	-	CASSVGRDLDEQYF	TGTGCCAGCAGCGTCGGAAGAGATCTCGACGAGCAGTACTTC
TRBJ2-7	TRBV6-6	-	-	CASSPRALLPLSYEQYF	TGTGCCAGCAGTCCACGGGCGCTCCTGCCCCTCTCCTACGAGCAGTACTTC
TRBJ1-5	TRBV15	-	-	CATSRDGVGGLQQPQHF	TGTGCCACCAGCAGAGATGGGGTCGGGGGGCTACAACAGCCCCAGCATTTT
TRBJ1-2	TRBV7-2	TRBD1	-	CASSPTGDSSPGYTF	TGTGCCAGCAGCCCTACGGGGGACAGTTCCCCTGGCTACACCTTC
TRBJ1-2	TRBV3-1/TRBV3-2	TRBD1	-	CASRRTGPNYGYTF	TGTGCCAGCAGACGGACAGGTCCTAACTATGGCTACACCTTC
TRBJ1-4	TRBV21-1	-	-	CASSNPEKGGTNEKLFF	TGTGCCAGCAGCAACCCAGAGAAGGGGGGAACTAATGAAAAACTGTTTTTT
TRBJ2-7	TRBV7-2	TRBD1	-	CASSKTGLTYEQYF	TGTGCCAGCAGCAAGACAGGGTTAACCTACGAGCAGTACTTC
TRBJ1-2	TRBV12-3/TRBV12-4	-	few	CASRPDSGVGYTF	TGTGCCAGCAGACCGGACTCTGGGGTTGGCTACACCTTC
TRBJ2-5	TRBV19	-	few	CASSLFAQKETQYF	TGTGCCAGTAGCCTCTTTGCGCAAAAAGAGACCCAGTACTTC
TRBJ1-5	TRBV5-6	TRBD1	-	CASSLAGTVNQPQHF	TGTGCCAGCAGCTTGGCCGGGACAGTTAATCAGCCCCAGCATTTT
TRBJ1-2	TRBV6-6	TRBD1	-	CASSSDRGNYGYTF	TGTGCCAGCAGTTCCGACAGGGGTAACTATGGCTACACCTTC
TRBJ2-1	TRBV11-2	TRBD2	-	CASSSGLVEQFF	TGTGCCAGCAGCTCGGGACTAGTGGAGCAGTTCTTC
TRBJ2-7	TRBV29-1	-	-	CSAFVGGTNSYEQYF	TGCAGCGCTTTTGTTGGGGGGACAAACTCCTACGAGCAGTACTTC
TRBJ1-1	TRBV7-9	-	-	CASSSNLNTEAFF	TGTGCCAGCAGCTCCAATTTGAACACTGAAGCTTTCTTT
TRBJ1-5	TRBV7-8	-	-	CASSLAGQYSNQPQHF	TGTGCCAGCAGCTTAGCTGGACAGTATAGCAATCAGCCCCAGCATTTT
TRBJ2-2	TRBV24-1	-	-	CATSDPLLGVPGELFF	TGTGCCACCAGTGACCCACTTCTAGGGGTCCCCGGGGAGCTGTTTTTT
TRBJ1-2	TRBV6-4	-	-	CASSENGYGYTF	TGTGCCAGCAGTGAAAATGGCTATGGCTACACCTTC
TRBJ1-1	TRBV5-1	-	-	CASSARGMNTEAFF	TGCGCCAGCAGTGCGAGGGGAATGAACACTGAAGCTTTCTTT
TRBJ1-2	TRBV6-1	-	-	CASSEWEQLNYGYTF	TGTGCCAGCAGTGAATGGGAGCAGCTTAACTATGGCTACACCTTC
TRBJ2-3	TRBV7-9	-	-	CASSPGSTDTQYF	TGTGCCAGCAGCCCGGGCTCCACAGATACGCAGTATTTT
TRBJ2-5	TRBV6-5	-	-	CASKAGTQETQYF	TGTGCCAGCAAGGCCGGGACCCAAGAGACCCAGTACTTC
TRBJ2-7	TRBV2	-	-	CASSAGQGTEQYF	TGTGCCAGCAGTGCGGGGCAGGGAACCGAGCAGTACTTC
TRBJ1-5	TRBV5-1	-	-	CASSPGGPNQPQHF	TGCGCCAGCAGCCCGGGGGGACCCAATCAGCCCCAGCATTTT
TRBJ1-1	TRBV4-2	-	-	CASTGGIRNTEAFF	TGTGCCTCGACTGGCGGGATCAGGAACACTGAAGCTTTCTTT
TRBJ1-4	TRBV6-2/TRBV6-3	-	medium-sized	CASSSTILGEKLFF	TGTGCCAGCAGTTCGACAATTTTGGGGGAAAAACTGTTTTTT
TRBJ2-3	TRBV27	-	-	CASSFWSPGTDTQYF	TGTGCCAGCAGTTTTTGGAGTCCTGGCACAGATACGCAGTATTTT
TRBJ2-7	TRBV19	-	-	CASTSPTGAGSYEQYF	TGTGCCAGTACCTCCCCTACCGGGGCGGGGTCCTACGAGCAGTACTTC